These 3 T cell receptor beta chains originate from one sample sequenced in a study of T cells in localized non-small cell lung cancer. The data were produced by immunoSEQ multiplex PCR, yet TCRdb's version contains in-frame clones alone and is incomplete. This sample carries approximately 1,700 clones, about 25% of them seen once, and the ten largest clones take 8.5%. The input for sequencing was normal lung tissue next to the tumor, taken before any cancer treatment. The source is a female donor over 55 with stage II squamous cell lung carcinoma.

This clone is labeled medium-sized. The chain links TRBV11-3 to TRBJ2-3; 10 bases map to TRBD2. V trimming: 5 bases; J trimming: 3 bases; junction bases outside the gene matches: 5. CDR3 length: 15 amino acids. CDR1 and CDR2 (germline): SGHNT, YENEEA. This chain's CDR3 is CASSPGTSVTDTQYF. The DNA of the CDR3 is TGTGCCAGCAGCCCCGGGACTAGCGTAACAGATACGCAGTATTTT. Using reference TRBV11-3 and TRBJ2-3 for the parts outside the CDR3, the full variable domain is EAGVVQSPRYKIIEKKQPVAFWCNPISGHNTLYWYLQNLGQGPELLIRYENEEAVDDSQLPKDRFSAERLKGVDSTLKIQPAELGDSAVYLCASSPGTSVTDTQYFGPGTRLTVL.

This clone was recorded only once. The chain joins TRBV18 to TRBJ2-4, with a tentative D call TRBD1 (5 bases). Germline lookup yields CDR1 KGHSH and CDR2 LQKENI. With 1 base removed from V and 5 bases from J, the gap between germline ends came to 18 bases. This CDR3 contains 17 residues. CDR3 bases: TGTGCCAGCTCACCACTTTGGGGCTACACGAGCGAAAACATTCAGTACTTC. This translates into CASSPLWGYTSENIQYF. The full variable domain, with the rest looked up from reference TRBV18 and TRBJ2-4, is NAGVMQNPRHLVRRRGQEARLRCSPMKGHSHVYWYRQLPEEGLKFMVYLQKENIIDESGMPKERFSAEFPKEGPSILRIQQVVRGDSAAYFCASSPLWGYTSENIQYFGAGTRLSVL.

The genes are TRBV19 and TRBJ1-2; the D gene is possibly TRBD1 (5 bases). The CDR3 extends over 12 amino acids. Germline CDR1 reads LNHDA; CDR2 reads SQIVND (reference sequence). The V gene lost 5 bases and the J gene lost 8 bases, with 12 bases spanning the gap. The CDR3 DNA reads TGTGCCAGTAGTCCAGGACGGGGGGGCTACACCTTC. It specifies CASSPGRGGYTF. The whole variable domain, filled in from reference TRBV19 and TRBJ1-2, reads DGGITQSPKYLFRKEGQNVTLSCEQNLNHDAMYWYRQDPGQGLRLIYYSQIVNDFQKGDIAEGYSVSREKKESFPLTVTSAQKNPTAFYLCASSPGRGGYTFGSGTRLTVV.